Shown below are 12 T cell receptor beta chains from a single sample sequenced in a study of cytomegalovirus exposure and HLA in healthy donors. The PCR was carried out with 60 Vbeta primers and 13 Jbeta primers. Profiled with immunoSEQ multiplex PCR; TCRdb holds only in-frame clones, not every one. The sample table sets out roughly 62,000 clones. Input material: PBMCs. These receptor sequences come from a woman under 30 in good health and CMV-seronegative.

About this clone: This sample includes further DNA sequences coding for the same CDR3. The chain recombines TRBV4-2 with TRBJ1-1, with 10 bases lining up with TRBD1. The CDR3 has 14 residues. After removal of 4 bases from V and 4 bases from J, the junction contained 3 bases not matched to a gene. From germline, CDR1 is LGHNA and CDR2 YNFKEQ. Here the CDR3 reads CASSPRQGATEAFF. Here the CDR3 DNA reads TGTGCCAGCAGCCCGAGACAGGGGGCCACTGAAGCTTTCTTT.

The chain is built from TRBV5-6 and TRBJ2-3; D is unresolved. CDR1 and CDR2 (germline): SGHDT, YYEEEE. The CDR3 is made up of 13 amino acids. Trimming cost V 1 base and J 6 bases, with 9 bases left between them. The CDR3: CASSLRSVDTQYF. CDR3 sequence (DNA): TGTGCCAGCAGCTTGCGATCGGTGGATACGCAGTATTTT.

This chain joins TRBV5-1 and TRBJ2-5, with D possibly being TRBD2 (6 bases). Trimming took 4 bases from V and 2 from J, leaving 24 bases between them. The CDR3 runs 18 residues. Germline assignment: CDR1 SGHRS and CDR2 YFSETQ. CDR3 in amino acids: CASSRAFRDSEIQETQYF. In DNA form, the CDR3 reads TGCGCCAGCAGCAGGGCTTTCCGGGACTCCGAAATACAAGAGACCCAGTACTTC.

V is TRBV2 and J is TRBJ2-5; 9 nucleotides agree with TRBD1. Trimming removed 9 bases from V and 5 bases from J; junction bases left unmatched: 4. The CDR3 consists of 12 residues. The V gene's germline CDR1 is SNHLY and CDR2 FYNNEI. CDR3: CASDRGTETQYF. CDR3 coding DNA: TGTGCCAGTGACAGGGGGACGGAGACCCAGTACTTC.

The CDR3 reads CASSPAWQGRQPQHF. Here the CDR3 DNA reads TGTGCCAGCTCACCAGCTTGGCAGGGTCGTCAGCCCCAGCATTTT. V and J are TRBV18 and TRBJ1-5; a possible D gene is TRBD1 (5 bases). CDR3 length: 15 amino acids. In germline, CDR1 is KGHSH, CDR2 LQKENI. The V end lost 2 bases, the J end lost 6 bases, and 14 bases lay between the germline ends.

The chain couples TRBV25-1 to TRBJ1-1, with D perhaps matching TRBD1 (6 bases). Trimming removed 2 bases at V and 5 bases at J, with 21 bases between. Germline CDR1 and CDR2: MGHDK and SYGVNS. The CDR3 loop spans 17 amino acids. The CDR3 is CASSEQCGDTSWTEAFF. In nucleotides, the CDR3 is TGTGCCAGCAGTGAACAATGTGGGGACACATCGTGGACTGAAGCTTTCTTT.

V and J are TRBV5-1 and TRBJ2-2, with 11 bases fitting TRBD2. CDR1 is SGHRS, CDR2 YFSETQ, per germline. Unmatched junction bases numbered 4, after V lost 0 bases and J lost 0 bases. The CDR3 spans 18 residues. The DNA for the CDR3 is TGCGCCAGCAGCTTGGGGGGACTAGCGGCCGCGAACACCGGGGAGCTGTTTTTT. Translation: CASSLGGLAAANTGELFF.

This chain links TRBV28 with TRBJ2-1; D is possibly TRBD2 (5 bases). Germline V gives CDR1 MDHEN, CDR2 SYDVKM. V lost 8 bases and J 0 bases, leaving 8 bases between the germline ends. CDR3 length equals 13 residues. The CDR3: CASGLLSYNEQFF. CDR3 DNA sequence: TGTGCCAGCGGACTGCTCTCCTACAATGAGCAGTTCTTC.

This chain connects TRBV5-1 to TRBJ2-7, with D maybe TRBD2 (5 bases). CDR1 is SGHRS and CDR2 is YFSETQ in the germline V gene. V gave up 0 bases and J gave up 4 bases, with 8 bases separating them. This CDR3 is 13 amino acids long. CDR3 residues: CASSLERLYEQYF. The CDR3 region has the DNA TGCGCCAGCAGCTTGGAGCGGTTATACGAGCAGTACTTC.

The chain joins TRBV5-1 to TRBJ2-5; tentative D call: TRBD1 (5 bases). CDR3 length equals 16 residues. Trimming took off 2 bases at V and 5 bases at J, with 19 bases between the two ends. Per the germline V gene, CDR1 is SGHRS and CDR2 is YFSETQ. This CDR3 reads CASSFRGQASRETQYF. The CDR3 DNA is TGCGCCAGCAGCTTCAGAGGACAAGCATCTAGGGAGACCCAGTACTTC.

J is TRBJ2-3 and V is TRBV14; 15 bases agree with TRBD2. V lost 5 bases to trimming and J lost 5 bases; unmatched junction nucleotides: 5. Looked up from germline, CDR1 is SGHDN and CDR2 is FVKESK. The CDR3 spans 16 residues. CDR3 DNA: TGTGCCAGCAGCGAGGGACTAGCGGGGGGCATAGATACGCAGTATTTT. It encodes CASSEGLAGGIDTQYF.

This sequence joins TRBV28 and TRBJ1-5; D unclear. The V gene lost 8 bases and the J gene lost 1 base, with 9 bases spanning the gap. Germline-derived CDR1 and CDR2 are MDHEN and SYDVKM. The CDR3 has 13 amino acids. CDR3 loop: CASGLGSNQPQHF. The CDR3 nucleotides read TGTGCCAGCGGACTCGGGAGCAATCAGCCCCAGCATTTT.